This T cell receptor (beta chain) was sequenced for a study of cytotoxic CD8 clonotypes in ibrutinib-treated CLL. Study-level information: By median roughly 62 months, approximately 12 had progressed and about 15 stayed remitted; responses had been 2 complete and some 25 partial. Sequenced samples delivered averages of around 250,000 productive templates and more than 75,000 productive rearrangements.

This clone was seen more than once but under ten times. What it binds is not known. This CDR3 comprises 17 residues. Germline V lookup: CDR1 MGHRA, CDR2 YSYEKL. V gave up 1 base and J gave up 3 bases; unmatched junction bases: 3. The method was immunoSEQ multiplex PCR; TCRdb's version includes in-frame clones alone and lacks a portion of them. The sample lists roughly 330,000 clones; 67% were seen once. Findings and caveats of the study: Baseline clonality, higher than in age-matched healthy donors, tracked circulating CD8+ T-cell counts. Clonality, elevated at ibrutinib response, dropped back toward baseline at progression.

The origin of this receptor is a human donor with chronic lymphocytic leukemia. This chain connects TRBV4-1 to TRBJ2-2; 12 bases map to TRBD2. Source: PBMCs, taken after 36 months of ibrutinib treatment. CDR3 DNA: TGCGCCAGCAGCCAAGGACTAGCGGGAGTACACACCGGGGAGCTGTTTTTT. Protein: CASSQGLAGVHTGELFF.